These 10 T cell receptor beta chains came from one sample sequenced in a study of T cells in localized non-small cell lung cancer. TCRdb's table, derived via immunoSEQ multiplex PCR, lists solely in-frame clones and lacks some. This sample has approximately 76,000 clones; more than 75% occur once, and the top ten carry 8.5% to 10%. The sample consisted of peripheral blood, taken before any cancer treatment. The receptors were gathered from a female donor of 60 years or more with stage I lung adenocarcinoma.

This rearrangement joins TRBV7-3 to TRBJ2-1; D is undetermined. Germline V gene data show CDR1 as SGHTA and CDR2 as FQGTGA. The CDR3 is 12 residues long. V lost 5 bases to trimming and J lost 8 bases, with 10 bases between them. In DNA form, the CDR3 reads TGTGCCAGCAGCCCTGATAGTTATGAGCAGTTCTTC. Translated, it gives CASSPDSYEQFF.

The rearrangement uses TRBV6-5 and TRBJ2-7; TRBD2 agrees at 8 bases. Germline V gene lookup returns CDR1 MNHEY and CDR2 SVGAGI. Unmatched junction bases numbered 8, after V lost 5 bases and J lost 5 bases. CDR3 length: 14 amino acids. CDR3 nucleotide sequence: TGTGCCAGCAGTCTCGGGGGGGGAGGGAACGAGCAGTACTTC. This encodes CASSLGGGGNEQYF.

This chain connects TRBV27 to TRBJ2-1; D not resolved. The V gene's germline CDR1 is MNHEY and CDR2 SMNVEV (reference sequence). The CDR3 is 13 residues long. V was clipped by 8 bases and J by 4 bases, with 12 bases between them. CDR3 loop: CASSRTEYNEQFF. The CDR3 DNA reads TGTGCCAGCTCCCGGACCGAGTACAATGAGCAGTTCTTC.

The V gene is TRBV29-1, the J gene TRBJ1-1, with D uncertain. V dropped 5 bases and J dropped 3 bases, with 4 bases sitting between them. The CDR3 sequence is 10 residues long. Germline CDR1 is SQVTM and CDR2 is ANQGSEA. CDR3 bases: TGCAGCGTTAGGGACACTGAAGCTTTCTTT. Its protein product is CSVRDTEAFF.

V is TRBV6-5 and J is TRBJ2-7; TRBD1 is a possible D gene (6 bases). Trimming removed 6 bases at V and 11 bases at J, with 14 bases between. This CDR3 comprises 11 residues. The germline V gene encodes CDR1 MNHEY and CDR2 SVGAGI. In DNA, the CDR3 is TGTGCCAGCAGCACAGACAGGAAAGAGTACTTC. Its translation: CASSTDRKEYF.

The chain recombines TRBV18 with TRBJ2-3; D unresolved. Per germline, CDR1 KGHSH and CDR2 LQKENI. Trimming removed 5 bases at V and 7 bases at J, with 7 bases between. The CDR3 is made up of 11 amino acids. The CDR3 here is CASSTINTQYF. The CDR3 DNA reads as TGTGCCAGCTCAACGATAAATACGCAGTATTTT.

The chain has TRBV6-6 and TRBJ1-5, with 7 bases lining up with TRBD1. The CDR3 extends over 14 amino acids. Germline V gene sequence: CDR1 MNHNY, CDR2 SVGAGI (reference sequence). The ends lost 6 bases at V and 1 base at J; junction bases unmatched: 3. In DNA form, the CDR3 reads TGTGCCAGCAGCCTCAGGGGGAGCAATCAGCCCCAGCATTTT. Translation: CASSLRGSNQPQHF.

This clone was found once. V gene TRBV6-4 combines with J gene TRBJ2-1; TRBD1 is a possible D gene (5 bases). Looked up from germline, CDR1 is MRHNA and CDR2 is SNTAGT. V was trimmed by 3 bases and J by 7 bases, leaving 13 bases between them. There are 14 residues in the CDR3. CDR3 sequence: CASSEFSGRNEQFF. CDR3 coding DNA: TGTGCCAGCAGTGAATTTTCAGGGCGGAATGAGCAGTTCTTC.

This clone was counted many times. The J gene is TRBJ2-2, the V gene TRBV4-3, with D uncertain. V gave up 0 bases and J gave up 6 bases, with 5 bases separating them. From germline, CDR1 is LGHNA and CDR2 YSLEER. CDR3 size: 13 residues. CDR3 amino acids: CASSQDGAGELFF. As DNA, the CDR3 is TGCGCCAGCAGCCAAGATGGGGCCGGGGAGCTGTTTTTT.

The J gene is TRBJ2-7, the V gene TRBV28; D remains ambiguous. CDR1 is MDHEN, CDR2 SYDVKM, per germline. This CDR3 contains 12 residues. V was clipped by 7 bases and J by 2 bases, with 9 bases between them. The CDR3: CASKAQAYEQYF. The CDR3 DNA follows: TGTGCCAGCAAAGCCCAGGCCTACGAGCAGTACTTC.